The 27 T cell receptor beta chains listed next were all sequenced from one sample in a study of blood T cell repertoires in COVID-19. Profiling relied on immunoSEQ multiplex PCR, and the TCRdb table lists in-frame clones only, not all of them. The data show about 59,000 clones, around 84% seen once. The sequencing sample was made of peripheral blood. The receptor set was obtained from a man aged 60-69 years with acute or convalescent COVID-19.

This clone was seen a few times. The V gene is TRBV7-2, the J gene TRBJ2-7; TRBD2 aligns across 10 bases. V lost 2 bases, J lost 0 bases, and 1 base stayed unmatched. The germline V gene encodes CDR1 SGHTA and CDR2 FQGNSA. The CDR3 has 15 residues. The CDR3 sequence is CASSLSGGASYEQYF. In nucleotides, the CDR3 is TGTGCCAGCAGCTTAAGCGGGGGGGCCTCCTACGAGCAGTACTTC.

This clone has more than one count but fewer than ten. In nucleotides, the CDR3 is TGTGCCTGGATGGGGGCAAGGGACGAGCAGTACTTC. Residues: CAWMGARDEQYF. The rearrangement links TRBV30 to TRBJ2-7; TRBD1 is a possible D gene (6 bases). With 4 bases removed from V and 5 bases from J, the gap between germline ends came to 12 bases. The germline V gene has CDR1 GTSNPN and CDR2 SVGIG (reference sequence). The CDR3 covers 12 residues.

The chain combines TRBV6-1 with TRBJ1-5; D might be TRBD1 (5 bases). From germline, CDR1 is MNHNS and CDR2 SASEGT. CDR3 length equals 15 residues. V was pared by 2 bases and J by 0 bases, with 8 bases between. DNA for the CDR3: TGTGCCAGCAGTGAACGCAGGGATAGCAATCAGCCCCAGCATTTT. This codes for CASSERRDSNQPQHF.

The rearrangement joins TRBV7-3 to TRBJ2-7; D ambiguous. CDR3 length: 13 amino acids. With 0 bases removed from V and 3 bases from J, the gap between germline ends came to 6 bases. Germline CDR1 SGHTA, CDR2 FQGTGA. In DNA, the CDR3 is TGTGCCAGCAGCTTAACACGGAGCTACGAGCAGTACTTC. Translation gives CASSLTRSYEQYF. Variable domain in full (rest from reference TRBV7-3 and TRBJ2-7): GAGVSQTPSNKVTEKGKYVELRCDPISGHTALYWYRQSLGQGPEFLIYFQGTGAADDSGLPNDRFFAVRPEGSVSTLKIQRTERGDSAVYLCASSLTRSYEQYFGPGTRLTVT.

The V call is TRBV5-1, the J call TRBJ2-7; 9 bases agree with TRBD1. The V segment lost 4 bases and the J segment 5 bases; nucleotides outside the gene matches: 7. Looked up from germline, CDR1 is SGHRS and CDR2 is YFSETQ. The CDR3 has 14 residues. CDR3 sequence: CASSAGQGSDEQYF. The CDR3 DNA is TGCGCCAGCAGCGCGGGACAGGGAAGCGACGAGCAGTACTTC.

The chain uses TRBV2 and TRBJ2-2; tentative D call: TRBD2 (5 bases). CDR3 length: 15 amino acids. CDR1 is SNHLY and CDR2 is FYNNEI in the germline V gene. The ends were cut back, 6 bases at V and 5 bases at J, with 16 bases in the middle. CDR3 in amino acids: CASRLLASTTGELFF. The CDR3 DNA reads TGTGCCAGCAGGCTTTTGGCTAGCACGACCGGGGAGCTGTTTTTT.

CDR3 residues: CATKTSGDTDTQYF. CDR3 in DNA: TGTGCCACCAAGACTAGCGGAGACACAGATACGCAGTATTTT. The chain employs TRBV6-5 and TRBJ2-3; TRBD2 aligns across 9 bases. J lost 2 bases, V lost 10 bases, and 7 bases had no gene match. The CDR3 runs 14 residues. CDR1 and CDR2 (germline): MNHEY, SVGAGI.

The chain uses TRBV5-6 and TRBJ1-3; perhaps TRBD1 as D (5 bases). V dropped 4 bases and J dropped 2 bases, with 7 bases sitting between them. This CDR3 has 13 amino acids. The germline V gene encodes CDR1 SGHDT and CDR2 YYEEEE. The chain's CDR3 is CASSTGTGNTIYF. The CDR3 coding sequence is TGTGCCAGCAGCACAGGTACTGGAAACACCATATATTTT.

This clone is categorized as medium-sized (0.01 to 0.1%). V gene TRBV14 combines with J gene TRBJ1-1; D uncertain. The CDR3 sequence is 15 residues long. Trimming stripped 5 bases from V and 2 bases from J, with 15 bases between. The germline gives CDR1 SGHDN, CDR2 FVKESK. The CDR3 loop reads CASSVGRNFNTEAFF. CDR3 nucleotide sequence: TGTGCCAGCAGCGTGGGGAGAAACTTCAACACTGAAGCTTTCTTT.

The chain employs TRBV6-1 and TRBJ2-7; a possible D gene is TRBD2 (5 bases). Between the trimmed V and J ends, which lost 3 bases and 0 bases, there was a span of 9 bases. The CDR3 is 14 residues long. Germline V CDR1 and CDR2: MNHNS, SASEGT. CDR3 in DNA: TGTGCCAGCAGTGAGGGCGGACTCTCCTACGAGCAGTACTTC. Translation: CASSEGGLSYEQYF.

By proportion, this clone is medium-sized. The rearrangement links TRBV7-8 to TRBJ2-3; 9 nucleotides line up with TRBD1. This CDR3 has 16 residues. Germline-derived CDR1 and CDR2 are SGHVS and FQNEAQ. V lost 5 bases and J lost 5; bases outside the gene matches: 11. This CDR3 is CASSPYSGQGIDTQYF. The CDR3 bases are TGTGCCAGCAGCCCCTATTCGGGACAGGGTATAGATACGCAGTATTTT. Looking up the rest from reference TRBV7-8 and TRBJ2-3 gives the full variable domain: GAGVSQSPRYKVAKRGQDVALRCDPISGHVSLFWYQQALGQGPEFLTYFQNEAQLDKSGLPSDRFFAERPEGSVSTLKIQRTQQEDSAVYLCASSPYSGQGIDTQYFGPGTRLTVL.

The chain uses TRBV20-1 and TRBJ2-5; weak D call: TRBD2 (6 bases). Germline V CDR1 and CDR2: DFQATT, SNEGSKA (reference sequence). This CDR3 is 11 amino acids long. V lost 6 bases, J lost 5 bases, and 10 bases lay in between. CDR3 bases: TGCAGTGCGCCCCGGGGGGAGACCCAGTACTTC. This gives the protein CSAPRGETQYF.

This chain connects TRBV4-1 to TRBJ1-2, with 7 bases lining up with TRBD1. The CDR3 totals 15 residues. Trimming took 1 base from V and 4 from J; bases not matched to a gene: 6. Germline V lookup: CDR1 MGHRA, CDR2 YSYEKL. CDR3 sequence: CASSQGGQPSYGYTF. As DNA, the CDR3 is TGCGCCAGCAGCCAAGGGGGACAGCCCTCCTATGGCTACACCTTC.

The chain uses TRBV6-5 and TRBJ2-2, with 9 positions matching TRBD1. CDR1 MNHEY and CDR2 SVGAGI come from the germline V gene. The CDR3 runs 16 residues. V lost 0 bases to trimming and J lost 6 bases; unmatched junction nucleotides: 5. The DNA for the CDR3 is TGTGCCAGCAGTTACTCGGGGACAGGGTATGCCGGGGAGCTGTTTTTT. Translating gives CASSYSGTGYAGELFF.

The V and J genes are TRBV5-4 and TRBJ2-3; TRBD2 agrees at 8 bases. Germline V gene sequence: CDR1 SGHNT, CDR2 YYREEE (reference sequence). V lost 0 bases to trimming and J lost 4 bases; unmatched junction nucleotides: 4. The CDR3 is 15 amino acids. CDR3 in DNA: TGTGCCAGCAGCTTGGACTCCGGGAGGGCAGATACGCAGTATTTT. Translating gives CASSLDSGRADTQYF.

V is TRBV18 and J is TRBJ2-1; D possibly corresponds to TRBD1 (6 bases). Trimming left V 0 bases short and J 6 bases short, with 6 bases between. From germline, CDR1 is KGHSH and CDR2 LQKENI. The CDR3 has 13 amino acids. CDR3 amino acids: CASSPPTGNEQFF. The DNA of the CDR3 is TGTGCCAGCTCACCACCGACAGGCAATGAGCAGTTCTTC.

This CDR3 is CASSLGDRANYGYTF. The CDR3 DNA reads TGTGCCAGCAGCTTGGGGGACAGGGCTAACTATGGCTACACCTTC. The chain joins TRBV5-6 to TRBJ1-2; 9 positions match TRBD1. The CDR3 spans 15 residues. V was pared by 0 bases and J by 0 bases, with 0 bases of the junction left unmatched. Germline lookup yields CDR1 SGHDT and CDR2 YYEEEE.

This clone was recorded only once. The chain combines TRBV5-6 with TRBJ2-7, with 12 positions matching TRBD1. V shed 2 bases, J shed 8 bases, and the junction held 11 bases outside the gene matches. There are 16 residues in the CDR3. The V gene's germline CDR1 is SGHDT and CDR2 YYEEEE. This CDR3 is CASSFQTGTGGFKQYF. CDR3 nucleotides: TGTGCCAGCAGCTTTCAGACCGGGACAGGGGGCTTTAAGCAGTACTTC.

This rearrangement joins TRBV5-4 to TRBJ1-2; 7 bases map to TRBD1. The ends lost 2 bases at V and 9 bases at J; junction bases unmatched: 13. From germline, CDR1 is SGHNT and CDR2 YYREEE (reference sequence). This CDR3 contains 15 residues. The CDR3 DNA reads as TGTGCCAGCAGCTTTAGGGACAGCTTCGGAGGACGCTACACCTTC. It is translated as CASSFRDSFGGRYTF.

The chain is built from TRBV19 and TRBJ2-5; 11 bases align to TRBD1. J was trimmed by 4 bases and V by 5 bases; bases with no gene match: 3. There are 14 residues in the CDR3. Germline CDR1 reads LNHDA; CDR2 reads SQIVND (reference sequence). CDR3 amino acids: CASSPGTGGETQYF. In DNA form, the CDR3 reads TGTGCCAGTAGTCCCGGGACAGGGGGAGAGACCCAGTACTTC.

The J gene is TRBJ2-7, the V gene TRBV4-2; 8 bases match TRBD2. The CDR3 has 15 amino acids. Germline V gives CDR1 LGHNA, CDR2 YNFKEQ. V dropped 0 bases and J dropped 3; count of bases not matched to a gene: 4. Here the CDR3 DNA reads TGTGCCAGCAGCCAAGACTCTAGCGGGTTCTACGAGCAGTACTTC. Translation gives CASSQDSSGFYEQYF.

This clone was seen repeatedly, ten times or more. The genes are TRBV4-1 and TRBJ1-1, with D uncertain. Trimming shortened V by 1 base and J by 10 bases, and 13 bases separated the two germline ends. The V gene's germline CDR1 is MGHRA and CDR2 YSYEKL. The CDR3 consists of 13 residues. CDR3 bases: TGCGCCAGCAGCCAAGTGATACGGGGATTAGCTTTCTTT. Protein product: CASSQVIRGLAFF.

V and J are TRBV4-1 and TRBJ2-7; tentatively, D is TRBD1 (5 bases). Germline CDR1 and CDR2: MGHRA and YSYEKL. V lost 1 base and J 3 bases, leaving 16 bases between the germline ends. There are 16 residues in the CDR3. CDR3 nucleotide sequence: TGCGCCAGCAGCCAAGTGGGCGGCACAGGCTTCTACGAGCAGTACTTC. Its translation: CASSQVGGTGFYEQYF.

The rearrangement links TRBV2 to TRBJ2-7, with TRBD1 as a possible D gene (5 bases). V was cut by 2 bases and J by 6 bases, with 17 bases left in between. The V gene's germline CDR1 is SNHLY and CDR2 FYNNEI. The CDR3 is 15 residues long. CDR3 in amino acids: CASSERSGWVSEQYF. The CDR3 DNA follows: TGTGCCAGCAGTGAAAGGTCAGGGTGGGTCAGCGAGCAGTACTTC.

The rearrangement links TRBV7-8 to TRBJ1-1; D gene uncertain. Between the trimmed V and J ends, which lost 0 bases and 1 base, there was a span of 9 bases. CDR1 is SGHVS and CDR2 is FQNEAQ in the germline V gene. The CDR3 sequence is 15 residues long. Here the CDR3 DNA reads TGTGCCAGCAGCTTAGCGTTCAGAACGAACACTGAAGCTTTCTTT. As protein: CASSLAFRTNTEAFF.

The chain is built from TRBV4-2 and TRBJ1-4, with 7 bases lining up with TRBD1. V was clipped by 1 base and J by 6 bases; unmatched bases: 2. Per germline, CDR1 LGHNA and CDR2 YNFKEQ. CDR3 length equals 14 residues. This CDR3 reads CASSQAQGYEKLFF. The CDR3 DNA follows: TGTGCCAGCAGCCAAGCACAGGGGTATGAAAAACTGTTTTTT.

The chain joins TRBV12-3 or TRBV12-4 to TRBJ2-5; the D gene is possibly TRBD2 (5 bases). The germline V and J ends were trimmed by 6 bases and 5 bases, with 13 bases remaining between them. This CDR3 is built from 13 residues. The CDR3 coding sequence is TGTGCCAGCAGAGGGCAGACGGGGGAGACCCAGTACTTC. This encodes CASRGQTGETQYF.